This T cell receptor (beta chain) was captured by sequencing in a study of blood T cell repertoires in COVID-19. In the study overall: Sources were T cells, B-cell-depleted T cells, or PBMCs; the material itself was cDNA or gDNA.

Authors' methods: Estimation of nucleated cell counts relied on the amplification of reference gene primers. Some clones are missing from TCRdb's copy, which holds only in-frame ones; the method was immunoSEQ multiplex PCR. The DNA was the basis for D and trimming; V, J and clone size are from that table. The sample has approximately 200,000 clones; about 86% are singletons. V was trimmed by 2 bases and J by 3 bases, leaving 15 bases between them. CDR1 SGHRS and CDR2 YFSETQ come from the germline V gene. The CDR3 is 15 amino acids. Material for sequencing was peripheral blood. The source of this sequence is a woman aged 30 to 39 with active or convalescent COVID-19. J is TRBJ2-7 and V is TRBV5-1; D might be TRBD1 (7 bases). Written as DNA, the CDR3 is TGCGCCAGCAGCTTTCAGGGGGGTGGGTACTACGAGCAGTACTTC. Residues: CASSFQGGGYYEQYF.